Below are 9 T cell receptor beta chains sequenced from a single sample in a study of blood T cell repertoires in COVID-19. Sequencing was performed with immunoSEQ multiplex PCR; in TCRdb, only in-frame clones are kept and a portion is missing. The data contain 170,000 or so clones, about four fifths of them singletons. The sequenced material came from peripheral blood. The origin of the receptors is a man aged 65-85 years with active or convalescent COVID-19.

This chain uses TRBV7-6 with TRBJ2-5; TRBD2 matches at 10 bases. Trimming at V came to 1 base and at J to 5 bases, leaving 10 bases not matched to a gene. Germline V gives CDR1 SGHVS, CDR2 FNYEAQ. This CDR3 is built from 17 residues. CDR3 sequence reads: CASSLEASGRAYETQYF. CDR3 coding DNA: TGTGCCAGCAGCTTAGAAGCTAGCGGGAGAGCCTATGAGACCCAGTACTTC. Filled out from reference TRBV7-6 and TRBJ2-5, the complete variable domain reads GAGVSQSPRYKVTKRGQDVALRCDPISGHVSLYWYRQALGQGPEFLTYFNYEAQQDKSGLPNDRFSAERPEGSISTLTIQRTEQRDSAMYRCASSLEASGRAYETQYFGPGTRLLVL.

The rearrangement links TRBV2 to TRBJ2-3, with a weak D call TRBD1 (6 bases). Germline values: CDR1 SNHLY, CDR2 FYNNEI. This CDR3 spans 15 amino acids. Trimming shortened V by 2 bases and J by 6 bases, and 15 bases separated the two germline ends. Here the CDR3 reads CASSEYGGPSDTQYF. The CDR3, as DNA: TGTGCCAGCAGTGAATATGGGGGCCCATCGGATACGCAGTATTTT.

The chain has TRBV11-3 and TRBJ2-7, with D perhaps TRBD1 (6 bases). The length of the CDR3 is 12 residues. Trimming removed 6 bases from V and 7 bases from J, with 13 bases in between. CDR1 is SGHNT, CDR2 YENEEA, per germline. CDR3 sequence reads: CASRQGPGEQYF. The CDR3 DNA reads TGTGCCAGCAGACAGGGCCCCGGAGAGCAGTACTTC.

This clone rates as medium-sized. The CDR3 DNA reads TGCGCCAGCAGCCAAGGTCAGTCTTTGGGCAATCAGCCCCAGCATTTT. This gives the protein CASSQGQSLGNQPQHF. The rearrangement uses TRBV4-1 and TRBJ1-5; no clear D. The CDR3 length is 16 residues. CDR1 is MGHRA, CDR2 YSYEKL, per germline. V gave up 1 base and J gave up 2 bases, with 12 bases separating them.

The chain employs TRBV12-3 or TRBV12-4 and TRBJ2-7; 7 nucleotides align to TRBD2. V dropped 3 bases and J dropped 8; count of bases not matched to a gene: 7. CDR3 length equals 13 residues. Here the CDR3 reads CASSLSGGSKQYF. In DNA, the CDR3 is TGTGCCAGCAGTTTGTCCGGGGGGTCGAAGCAGTACTTC.

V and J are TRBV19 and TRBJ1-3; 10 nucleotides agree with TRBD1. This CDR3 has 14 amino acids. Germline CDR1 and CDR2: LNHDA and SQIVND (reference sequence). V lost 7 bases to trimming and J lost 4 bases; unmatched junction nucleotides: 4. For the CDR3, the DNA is TGTGCCAGTATGGGACAGGGGTCCGGAAACACCATATATTTT. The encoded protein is CASMGQGSGNTIYF.

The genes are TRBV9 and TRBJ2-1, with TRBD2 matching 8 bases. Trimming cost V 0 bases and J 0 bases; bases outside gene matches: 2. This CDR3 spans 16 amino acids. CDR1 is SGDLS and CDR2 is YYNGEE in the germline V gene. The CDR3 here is CASSVGTSYSYNEQFF. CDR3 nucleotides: TGTGCCAGCAGCGTAGGGACTAGCTACTCCTACAATGAGCAGTTCTTC.

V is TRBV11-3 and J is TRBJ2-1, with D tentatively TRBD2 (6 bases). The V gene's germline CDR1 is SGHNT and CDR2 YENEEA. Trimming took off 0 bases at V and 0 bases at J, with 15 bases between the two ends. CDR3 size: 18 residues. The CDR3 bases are TGTGCCAGCAGCTTAGATCCCCTGGCGGGGAGCTCCTACAATGAGCAGTTCTTC. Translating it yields CASSLDPLAGSSYNEQFF. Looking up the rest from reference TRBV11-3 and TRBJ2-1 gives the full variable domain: EAGVVQSPRYKIIEKKQPVAFWCNPISGHNTLYWYLQNLGQGPELLIRYENEEAVDDSQLPKDRFSAERLKGVDSTLKIQPAELGDSAVYLCASSLDPLAGSSYNEQFFGPGTRLTVL.

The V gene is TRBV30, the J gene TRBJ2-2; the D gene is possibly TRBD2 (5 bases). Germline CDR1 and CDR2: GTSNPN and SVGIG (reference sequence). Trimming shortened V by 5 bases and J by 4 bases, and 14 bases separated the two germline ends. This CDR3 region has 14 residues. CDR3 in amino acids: CAWGKGSATGELFF. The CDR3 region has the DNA TGTGCCTGGGGTAAAGGTAGCGCCACCGGGGAGCTGTTTTTT.